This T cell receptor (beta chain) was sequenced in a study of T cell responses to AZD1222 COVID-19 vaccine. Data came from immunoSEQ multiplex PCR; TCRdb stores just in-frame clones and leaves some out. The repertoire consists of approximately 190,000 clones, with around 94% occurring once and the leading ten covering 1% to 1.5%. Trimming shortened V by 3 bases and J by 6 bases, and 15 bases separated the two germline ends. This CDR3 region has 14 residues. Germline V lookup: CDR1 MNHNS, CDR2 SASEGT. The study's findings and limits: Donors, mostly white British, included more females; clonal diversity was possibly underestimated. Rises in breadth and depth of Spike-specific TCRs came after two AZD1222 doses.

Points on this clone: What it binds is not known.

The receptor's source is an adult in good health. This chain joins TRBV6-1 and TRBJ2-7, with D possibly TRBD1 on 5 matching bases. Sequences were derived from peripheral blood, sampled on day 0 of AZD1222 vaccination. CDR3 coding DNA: TGTGCCAGCAGTGACGACAGCCGGTTCACCGAGCAGTACTTC. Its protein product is CASSDDSRFTEQYF.